Sequencing of this T cell receptor beta chain was carried out in a study of blood T cell repertoires in COVID-19 (dated by TCRdb to 2020 to 2021). Describing the broader study: Samples from collaborators originated in the United States, Italy and Spain and spanned both the acute and convalescent phases of COVID-19. Where available, HLA class I and class II types were obtained from metadata supplied by the sample provider rather than from assay-based typing. A freely available public database, intended as a resource for researchers studying the immune response to SARS-CoV-2, is where the repertoires were released. Sample metadata almost always included a de-identified subject ID, COVID-19 status, age in years and sex. The samples were drawn from two sources: the first 160 participants of the ongoing ImmuneRACE study, and fewer than 1,500 subjects contributed by 6 global collaborators. The prospective study material was composed of cDNA or gDNA derived from T cells, B-cell-depleted T cells, or PBMCs. Deeply sampled blood TCRbeta repertoires from subjects exposed to, actively infected with, or recovered from COVID-19 were included in the dataset.

The immunoSEQ Assay, a bias-controlled multiplex PCR, was used to amplify TCRbeta CDR3 regions from genomic DNA. Per the authors' processing: Within the assay, amplification of reference gene primers was used to estimate how many nucleated cells each sample contained. To quantify the absolute abundance of each unique TCRbeta CDR3 rearrangement, sequence reads were collapsed and filtered. For each sample, productive Simpson clonality was calculated by taking the square root of Simpson's diversity index across productive rearrangements. Sourced from immuneACCESS, this table was stored by TCRdb with only in-frame sequences that have V and J called. A share of the clones is absent; for the studies checked, an unresolved V gene accounts for under half, and the remainder has no known explanation. V, J and clone size were drawn from that table, and D and trimming were deduced from the DNA. This sample comprises 100,000 to 150,000 clones, 70% to 85% of them detected only once. The ten largest clones add up to roughly 17% of the sample.

For CDR1 and CDR2, the germline V gene lists SGHDN and FVKESK. From V the trimming removes 2 bases and from J it removes 0 bases, while the gene matches leave 9 bases of the junction unaccounted for. From cysteine to phenylalanine, the CDR3 is 17 amino acids long. Only the CDR3 DNA is retained, 51 bases long and in frame from the first base. Overall study results and their limits: The quantity of clinical and demographic metadata differed by source and by participant and was supplied without curation.

Whole blood was collected in K2EDTA tubes by collaborating institutions according to the institutions' own protocols. Collaborator samples were shipped for TCRbeta analysis as frozen whole blood, isolated PBMCs, or DNA extracted from either sample type. On this clone itself: Its antigen is unknown. The sample holds no much larger clone one base away, and base qualities are not on file.

The specimen sequenced was peripheral blood. This TCR was recovered from a woman between 45 and 65 years old with acute or convalescent COVID-19. The rearranged segments are TRBV14 and TRBJ1-1, and TRBD1 matches 7 of the central bases. The nucleotide sequence is TGTGCCAGCAGCCAAAACCACACGACAGGGATGAACACTGAAGCTTTCTTT. It translates as CASSQNHTTGMNTEAFF. The CDR3, completed at both ends by the reference TRBV14 and TRBJ1-1 genes, gives the full variable domain EAGVTQFPSHSVIEKGQTVTLRCDPISGHDNLYWYRRVMGKEIKFLLHFVKESKQDESGMPNNRFLAERTGGTYSTLKVQPAELEDSGVYFCASSQNHTTGMNTEAFFGQGTRLTVV.